One and the same sample provided the 8 T cell receptor beta chains below, sequenced in a study of cytomegalovirus exposure and HLA in healthy donors. PCR was performed using 60 Vbeta and 13 Jbeta primers. TCRdb's copy holds only in-frame clones and misses some; the assay was immunoSEQ multiplex PCR. The sample lists roughly 130,000 clones, about 66% seen once, with about 1.5% in the top ten. The sequenced material came from PBMCs. The source of these receptors is a man in his thirties or forties in good health and CMV-seropositive.

This rearrangement joins TRBV5-1 to TRBJ2-7; TRBD2 matches at 15 bases. After removal of 4 bases from V and 4 bases from J, the junction contained 6 bases not matched to a gene. The CDR3 covers 16 residues. The germline V gene has CDR1 SGHRS and CDR2 YFSETQ. Here the CDR3 reads CASSRGLAGGPYEQYF. The CDR3 DNA sequence: TGCGCCAGCAGCCGAGGACTAGCGGGAGGGCCGTACGAGCAGTACTTC.

The chain couples TRBV11-3 to TRBJ2-7, with a possible D match to TRBD2 (6 bases). This CDR3 has 15 amino acids. V was pared by 4 bases and J by 3 bases, with 16 bases between. In germline, CDR1 is SGHNT, CDR2 YENEEA. CDR3 residues: CASSYKPRGNYEQYF. As DNA, the CDR3 is TGTGCCAGCAGCTACAAGCCCCGCGGGAACTACGAGCAGTACTTC.

The chain carries TRBV6-5 and TRBJ2-3; maybe TRBD2 (5 bases). Trimming shortened V by 0 bases and J by 9 bases, and 7 bases separated the two germline ends. CDR1 and CDR2 (germline): MNHEY, SVGAGI. The CDR3 runs 12 residues. The CDR3 nucleotides read TGTGCCAGCAGTTACTCTCGCGGGACGCAGTATTTT. It yields the protein CASSYSRGTQYF.

This clone was seen a handful of times. The gene calls are TRBV2 and TRBJ2-5, with 8 bases lining up with TRBD2. CDR1 is SNHLY and CDR2 is FYNNEI in the germline V gene. The ends lost 2 bases at V and 2 bases at J; junction bases unmatched: 7. The CDR3 runs 16 residues. CDR3 amino acids: CASSELSGSAQETQYF. In DNA, the CDR3 is TGTGCCAGCAGTGAACTCAGCGGGAGTGCACAAGAGACCCAGTACTTC.

The V call is TRBV5-1, the J call TRBJ2-1; 12 bases map to TRBD2. The ends lost 4 bases at V and 6 bases at J; junction bases unmatched: 8. CDR1 SGHRS and CDR2 YFSETQ come from the germline V gene. The CDR3 is 16 residues long. The CDR3 DNA follows: TGCGCCAGCAGCCCCCTAGCGGGAGGGATTTCCAATGAGCAGTTCTTC. This sequence encodes CASSPLAGGISNEQFF. The full variable domain, with the rest looked up from reference TRBV5-1 and TRBJ2-1, is KAGVTQTPRYLIKTRGQQVTLSCSPISGHRSVSWYQQTPGQGLQFLFEYFSETQRNKGNFPGRFSGRQFSNSRSEMNVSTLELGDSALYLCASSPLAGGISNEQFFGPGTRLTVL.

This chain connects TRBV4-2 to TRBJ2-7; 7 nucleotides match TRBD2. The J segment lost 1 base and the V segment lost 8 bases, leaving 14 bases of the junction unmatched. Germline V gives CDR1 LGHNA, CDR2 YNFKEQ. This CDR3 is built from 16 residues. For the CDR3, the DNA is TGTGCCAGCCAGGGCCAAGGACTAGGACTTTCCTACGAGCAGTACTTC. This encodes CASQGQGLGLSYEQYF.

The chain combines TRBV6-5 with TRBJ2-2; TRBD1 matches at 8 bases. Germline CDR1 reads MNHEY; CDR2 reads SVGAGI. After removal of 5 bases from V and 1 base from J, the junction contained 3 bases not matched to a gene. CDR3 length equals 15 residues. CDR3 amino acids: CASSSDRGNTGELFF. As DNA, the CDR3 is TGTGCCAGCAGTAGCGACAGGGGGAACACCGGGGAGCTGTTTTTT.

The chain uses TRBV2 and TRBJ1-1; D perhaps matches TRBD1 (5 bases). CDR1 SNHLY and CDR2 FYNNEI come from the germline V gene. The CDR3 runs 11 residues. V was trimmed by 9 bases and J by 8 bases, leaving 13 bases between them. DNA for the CDR3: TGTGCCAGAGCGGGGGGGAACGAAGCTTTCTTT. Translated: CARAGGNEAFF. Variable domain in full (rest from reference TRBV2 and TRBJ1-1): EPEVTQTPSHQVTQMGQEVILRCVPISNHLYFYWYRQILGQKVEFLVSFYNNEISEKSEIFDDQFSVERPDGSNFTLKIRSTKLEDSAMYFCARAGGNEAFFGQGTRLTVV.